A single sample is the source of the 19 T cell receptor beta chains below, sequenced in a study of T cell clonotyping in hematopoietic cell transplantation. Profiled with immunoSEQ multiplex PCR; TCRdb holds only in-frame clones, not every one. The table shows about 16,000 clones, with 90% to 95% occurring only once. Time point noted: recipient sample about 28 days before transplant, after cytoreduction. Sequenced here: peripheral blood mononuclear cells, sampled before stem cell transplant. The receptors derive from a man in his late teens or twenties with biphenotypic leukemia. Some clones in this sample may be carry-over from other donors' samples.

The V and J genes are TRBV27 and TRBJ2-7; tentatively, D is TRBD1 (6 bases). Germline-derived CDR1 and CDR2 are MNHEY and SMNVEV (reference sequence). CDR3 size: 16 residues. V was pared by 0 bases and J by 3 bases, with 15 bases between. In DNA, the CDR3 is TGTGCCAGCAGTTTATCCGGGACACCCTTTTACTACGAGCAGTACTTC. This codes for CASSLSGTPFYYEQYF.

The V and J genes are TRBV19 and TRBJ2-5; TRBD2 matches 12 bases. J gave up 4 bases and V 5 bases, and 5 bases lay outside the gene matches. Germline CDR1 is LNHDA and CDR2 is SQIVND (reference sequence). The CDR3 is made up of 15 amino acids. This CDR3 is CASSVLAGGGETQYF. CDR3 coding DNA: TGTGCCAGTAGTGTACTAGCGGGGGGCGGAGAGACCCAGTACTTC. Based on the CDR3 plus reference TRBV19 and TRBJ2-5, the full variable domain is DGGITQSPKYLFRKEGQNVTLSCEQNLNHDAMYWYRQDPGQGLRLIYYSQIVNDFQKGDIAEGYSVSREKKESFPLTVTSAQKNPTAFYLCASSVLAGGGETQYFGPGTRLLVL.

The chain combines TRBV30 with TRBJ1-6; 10 nucleotides match TRBD1. V trimming: 0 bases; J trimming: 10 bases; junction bases outside the gene matches: 6. CDR1 and CDR2 (germline): GTSNPN, SVGIG (reference sequence). CDR3 length: 15 residues. The DNA for the CDR3 is TGTGCCTGGAGTGTCGGGACAGGGGTCAACTCACCCCTCCACTTT. Translation gives CAWSVGTGVNSPLHF. The full variable domain, in which reference TRBV30 and TRBJ1-6 provide the parts outside the CDR3, is SQTIHQWPATLVQPVGSPLSLECTVEGTSNPNLYWYRQAAGRGLQLLFYSVGIGQISSEVPQNLSASRPQDRQFILSSKKLLLSDSGFYLCAWSVGTGVNSPLHFGNGTRLTVT.

V gene TRBV7-2 combines with J gene TRBJ2-5; tentative D call: TRBD1 (6 bases). The V gene lost 0 bases and the J gene lost 2 bases, with 13 bases spanning the gap. The length of the CDR3 is 16 residues. Germline V CDR1 and CDR2: SGHTA, FQGNSA. This CDR3 reads CASSLAPGAGQETQYF. Written as DNA, the CDR3 is TGTGCCAGCAGCTTAGCGCCAGGGGCCGGACAAGAGACCCAGTACTTC.

This rearrangement joins TRBV9 to TRBJ1-1; the D is unclear. V was pared by 4 bases and J by 10 bases, with 11 bases between. The CDR3 has 11 amino acids. Germline V gives CDR1 SGDLS, CDR2 YYNGEE. CDR3 coding DNA: TGTGCCAGCAGCCCAGCTCTGGGAGCTTTCTTT. It encodes CASSPALGAFF.

The V call is TRBV4-3, the J call TRBJ1-4; TRBD1 matches 11 bases. The CDR3 sequence is 19 residues long. In germline, CDR1 is LGHNA, CDR2 YSLEER. V was pared by 1 base and J by 0 bases, with 7 bases of the junction left unmatched. The DNA for the CDR3 is TGCGCCAGCAGCCAAGCCCGGACAGGGGGCTACCCAACTAATGAAAAACTGTTTTTT. Amino acid sequence: CASSQARTGGYPTNEKLFF.

V usage is TRBV2 and J usage is TRBJ2-5; TRBD1 aligns across 7 bases. CDR3 length equals 14 residues. Germline CDR1 SNHLY, CDR2 FYNNEI. Trimming at V came to 10 bases and at J to 1 base, leaving 9 bases not matched to a gene. CDR3 amino acids: CATRTGYIQETQYF. The CDR3 DNA reads as TGTGCCACAAGGACAGGTTATATCCAAGAGACCCAGTACTTC. The entire variable domain, with the rest obtained from reference TRBV2 and TRBJ2-5, is as follows: EPEVTQTPSHQVTQMGQEVILRCVPISNHLYFYWYRQILGQKVEFLVSFYNNEISEKSEIFDDQFSVERPDGSNFTLKIRSTKLEDSAMYFCATRTGYIQETQYFGPGTRLLVL.

The V call is TRBV5-6, the J call TRBJ2-7; 7 bases are a match to TRBD2. V dropped 0 bases and J dropped 9; count of bases not matched to a gene: 6. The CDR3 has 13 residues. Germline CDR1 SGHDT, CDR2 YYEEEE. The CDR3 is CASSLVGVAGQYF. The CDR3 DNA sequence: TGTGCCAGCAGCTTGGTCGGGGTAGCGGGGCAGTACTTC.

CDR3 sequence: CASSQQRGLQETQYF. The CDR3 DNA follows: TGTGCCAGCAGTCAACAGAGGGGGCTCCAAGAGACCCAGTACTTC. This rearrangement joins TRBV27 to TRBJ2-5, with 7 bases fitting TRBD1. Germline assignment: CDR1 MNHEY and CDR2 SMNVEV (reference sequence). The CDR3 contains 15 residues. The trim removed 5 bases at V and 1 base at J, leaving 7 bases unmatched.

The rearrangement uses TRBV10-3 and TRBJ2-5; the D is unclear. The CDR3 totals 12 residues. The V end lost 2 bases, the J end lost 3 bases, and 4 bases lay between the germline ends. CDR1 and CDR2 from the germline V gene are ENHRY and SYGVKD. CDR3 region: CAISEGKETQYF. For the CDR3, the DNA is TGTGCCATCAGTGAGGGGAAAGAGACCCAGTACTTC.

This rearrangement joins TRBV6-6 to TRBJ2-7; D might be TRBD1 or TRBD2, each matching 6 bases. V was cut by 8 bases and J by 4 bases, with 12 bases left in between. CDR3 size: 12 residues. Per germline, CDR1 MNHNY and CDR2 SVGAGI (reference sequence). The CDR3 region has the DNA TGTGCCAGCCGAGGGGGACTTTACGAGCAGTACTTC. Protein product: CASRGGLYEQYF.

Remarks on this clone: The junction differs from germline at one of its ends, possibly a read error. The chain uses TRBV2 and TRBJ1-2; no reliable D call. The CDR3 is 12 residues long. Germline V gives CDR1 SNHLY, CDR2 FYNNEI. The CDR3 region is CATSQSNYGYTF. The CDR3 region has the DNA TGTGCCACCAGTCAATCTAACTATGGCTACACCTTC.

V gene TRBV7-9 combines with J gene TRBJ1-1; D unclear. The length of the CDR3 is 14 residues. The V end was cut by 1 base, the J end by 1 base, with 7 bases between. Germline assignment: CDR1 SEHNR and CDR2 FQNEAQ (reference sequence). This CDR3 reads CASSLGGQNTEAFF. In nucleotides, the CDR3 is TGTGCCAGCAGCTTAGGTGGGCAGAACACTGAAGCTTTCTTT.

The chain couples TRBV6-1 to TRBJ1-2; D is undetermined. V lost 2 bases to trimming and J lost 4 bases, with 14 bases between them. CDR3 size: 15 residues. Germline V gene data show CDR1 as MNHNS and CDR2 as SASEGT. Here the CDR3 DNA reads TGTGCCAGCAGTGAATACGGCAGTTCGACCTATGGCTACACCTTC. Its translation: CASSEYGSSTYGYTF.

The CDR3 region is CASRPGRGEYQPQHF. CDR3 in DNA: TGTGCCAGCAGACCTGGGAGGGGCGAGTATCAGCCCCAGCATTTT. The chain employs TRBV28 and TRBJ1-5, with D perhaps TRBD1 (5 bases). Trimming pared 6 bases from V and 5 bases from J, leaving 17 bases between. CDR3 length equals 15 residues. CDR1 and CDR2 (germline): MDHEN, SYDVKM.

The chain carries TRBV30 and TRBJ2-7, with D possibly matching TRBD2 (5 bases). The V gene's germline CDR1 is GTSNPN and CDR2 SVGIG (reference sequence). The CDR3 covers 14 residues. The V end lost 1 base, the J end lost 3 bases, and 13 bases lay between the germline ends. The CDR3 is CAWSAGNLGYEQYF. The CDR3 DNA reads as TGTGCCTGGAGTGCGGGGAACCTGGGCTACGAGCAGTACTTC.

V usage is TRBV10-3 and J usage is TRBJ2-3, with a possible D match to TRBD1 (6 bases). The CDR3 runs to 18 residues. Trimming cost V 0 bases and J 1 base, with 17 bases left between them. CDR1 and CDR2 from the germline V gene are ENHRY and SYGVKD. The CDR3 DNA is TGTGCCATCAGTGAGTCACAGACAGGTTATGGGGGCACAGATACGCAGTATTTT. It encodes CAISESQTGYGGTDTQYF.

The rearrangement uses TRBV7-2 and TRBJ2-2; D is ambiguous. V dropped 5 bases and J dropped 2 bases, with 12 bases sitting between them. The CDR3 has 15 amino acids. Germline values: CDR1 SGHTA, CDR2 FQGNSA. The DNA for the CDR3 is TGTGCCAGCAGCGGCCGGGTCCAAAACACCGGGGAGCTGTTTTTT. It yields the protein CASSGRVQNTGELFF.

The rearrangement uses TRBV2 and TRBJ1-4; possibly TRBD1 for D (6 bases). Per the germline V gene, CDR1 is SNHLY and CDR2 is FYNNEI. The CDR3 is 14 residues long. V dropped 2 bases and J dropped 5 bases, with 9 bases sitting between them. For the CDR3, the DNA is TGTGCCAGCAGTGAACAGGGGTACAATGAAAAACTGTTTTTT. Translated, it gives CASSEQGYNEKLFF.